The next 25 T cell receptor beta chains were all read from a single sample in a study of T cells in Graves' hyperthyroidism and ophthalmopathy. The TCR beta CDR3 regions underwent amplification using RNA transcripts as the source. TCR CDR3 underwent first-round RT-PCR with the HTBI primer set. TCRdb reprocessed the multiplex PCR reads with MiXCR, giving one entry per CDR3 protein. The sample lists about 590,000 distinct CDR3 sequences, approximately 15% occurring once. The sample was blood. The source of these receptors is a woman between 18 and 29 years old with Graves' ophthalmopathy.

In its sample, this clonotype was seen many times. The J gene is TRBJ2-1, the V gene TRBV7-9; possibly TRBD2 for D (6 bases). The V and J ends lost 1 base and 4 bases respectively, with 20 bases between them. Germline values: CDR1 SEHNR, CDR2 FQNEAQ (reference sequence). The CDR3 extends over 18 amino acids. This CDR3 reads CASSLVPGAIGAYNEQFF. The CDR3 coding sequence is TGTGCCAGCAGCTTAGTGCCGGGAGCCATCGGGGCTTACAATGAGCAGTTCTTC.

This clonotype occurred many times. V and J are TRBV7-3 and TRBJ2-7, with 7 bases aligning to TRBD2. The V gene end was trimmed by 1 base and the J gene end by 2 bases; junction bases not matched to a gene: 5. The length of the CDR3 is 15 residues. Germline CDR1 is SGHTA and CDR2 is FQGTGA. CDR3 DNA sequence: TGTGCCAGCAGCTTAATGGCGGGAGACCCCTACGAGCAGTACTTC. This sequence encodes CASSLMAGDPYEQYF.

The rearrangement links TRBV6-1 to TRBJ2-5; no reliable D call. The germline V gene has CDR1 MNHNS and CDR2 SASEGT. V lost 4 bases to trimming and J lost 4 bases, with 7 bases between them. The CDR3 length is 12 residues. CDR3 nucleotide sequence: TGTGCCAGCAGTGGCCTCCGAGAGACCCAGTACTTC. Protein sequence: CASSGLRETQYF.

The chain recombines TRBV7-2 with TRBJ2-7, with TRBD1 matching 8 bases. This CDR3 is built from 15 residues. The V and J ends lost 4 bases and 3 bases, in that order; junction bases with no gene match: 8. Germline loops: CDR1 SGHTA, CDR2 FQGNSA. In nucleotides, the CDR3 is TGTGCCAGCAGCTCGATGACAGGGGCGATCTACGAGCAGTACTTC. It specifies CASSSMTGAIYEQYF.

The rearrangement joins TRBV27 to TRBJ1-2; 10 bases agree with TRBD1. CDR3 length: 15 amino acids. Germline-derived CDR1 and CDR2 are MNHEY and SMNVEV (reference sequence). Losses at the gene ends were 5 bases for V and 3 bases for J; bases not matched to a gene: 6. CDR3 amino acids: CASSLLGQGDYGYTF. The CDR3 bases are TGTGCCAGCAGTCTCCTAGGACAGGGGGACTATGGCTACACCTTC.

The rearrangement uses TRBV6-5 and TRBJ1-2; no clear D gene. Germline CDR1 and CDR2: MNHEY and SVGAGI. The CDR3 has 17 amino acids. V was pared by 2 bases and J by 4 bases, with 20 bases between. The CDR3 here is CASSYHMRPTSGYGYTF. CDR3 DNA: TGTGCCAGCAGTTACCACATGCGGCCCACCTCGGGCTATGGCTACACCTTC.

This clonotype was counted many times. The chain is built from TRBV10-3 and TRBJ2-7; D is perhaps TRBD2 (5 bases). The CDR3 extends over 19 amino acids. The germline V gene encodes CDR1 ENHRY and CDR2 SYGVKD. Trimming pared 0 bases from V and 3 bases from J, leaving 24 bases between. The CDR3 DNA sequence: TGTGCCATCAGTGAGTCCCTAGCAAAAAGTCACCAGCTCTACTACGAGCAGTACTTC. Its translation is CAISESLAKSHQLYYEQYF.

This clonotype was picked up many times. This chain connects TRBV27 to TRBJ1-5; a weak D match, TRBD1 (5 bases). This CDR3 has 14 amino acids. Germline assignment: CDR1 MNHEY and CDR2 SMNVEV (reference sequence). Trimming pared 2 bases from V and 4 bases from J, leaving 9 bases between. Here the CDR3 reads CASSLRDGNQPQHF. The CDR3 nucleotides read TGTGCCAGCAGTTTAAGGGACGGAAATCAGCCCCAGCATTTT.

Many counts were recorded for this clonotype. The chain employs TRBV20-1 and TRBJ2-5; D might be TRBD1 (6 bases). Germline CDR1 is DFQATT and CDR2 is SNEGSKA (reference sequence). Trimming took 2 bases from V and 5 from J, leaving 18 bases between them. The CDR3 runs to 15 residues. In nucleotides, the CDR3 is TGCAGTGCTAGAAGACTCCGGGACATGAGCGAGACCCAGTACTTC. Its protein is CSARRLRDMSETQYF.

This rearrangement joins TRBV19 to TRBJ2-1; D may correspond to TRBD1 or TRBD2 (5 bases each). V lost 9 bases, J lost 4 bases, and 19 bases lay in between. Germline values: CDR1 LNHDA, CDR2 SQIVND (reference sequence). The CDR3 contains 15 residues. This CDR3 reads CASHRGGTGYNEQFF. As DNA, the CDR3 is TGTGCCAGCCATCGCGGTGGGACGGGGTACAATGAGCAGTTCTTC.

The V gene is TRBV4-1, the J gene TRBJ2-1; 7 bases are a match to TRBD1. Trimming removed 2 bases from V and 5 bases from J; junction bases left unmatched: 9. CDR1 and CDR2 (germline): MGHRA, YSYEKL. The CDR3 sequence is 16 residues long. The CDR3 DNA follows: TGCGCCAGCAGCCAAACGGCAGGGGGTAACCACAATGAGCAGTTCTTC. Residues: CASSQTAGGNHNEQFF.

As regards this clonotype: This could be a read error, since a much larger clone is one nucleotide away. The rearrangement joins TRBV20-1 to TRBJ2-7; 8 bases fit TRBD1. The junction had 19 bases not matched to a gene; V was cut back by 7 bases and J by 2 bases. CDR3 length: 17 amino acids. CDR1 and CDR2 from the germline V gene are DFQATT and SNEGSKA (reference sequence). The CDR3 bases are TGCAGTGGAAGTTGGGGGTTCGCGGGGACAGGTCCCTACGAGCAGTACTTC. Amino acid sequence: CSGSWGFAGTGPYEQYF.

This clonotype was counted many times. The CDR3 coding sequence is TGCGCCAGCAGCGGGGCGGGACAGCTCAAAAACATTCAGTACTTC. Translating gives CASSGAGQLKNIQYF. This chain joins TRBV5-1 and TRBJ2-4, with D tentatively TRBD1 (7 bases). CDR3 length: 15 amino acids. Germline V lookup: CDR1 SGHRS, CDR2 YFSETQ. The germline V and J ends were trimmed by 4 bases and 3 bases, with 14 bases remaining between them.

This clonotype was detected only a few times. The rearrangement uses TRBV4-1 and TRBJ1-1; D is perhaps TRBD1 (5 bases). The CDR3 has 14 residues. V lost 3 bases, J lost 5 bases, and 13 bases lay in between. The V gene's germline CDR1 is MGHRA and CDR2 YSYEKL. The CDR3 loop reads CASSHQQEETEAFF. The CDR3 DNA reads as TGCGCCAGCAGCCACCAACAGGAGGAGACTGAAGCTTTCTTT.

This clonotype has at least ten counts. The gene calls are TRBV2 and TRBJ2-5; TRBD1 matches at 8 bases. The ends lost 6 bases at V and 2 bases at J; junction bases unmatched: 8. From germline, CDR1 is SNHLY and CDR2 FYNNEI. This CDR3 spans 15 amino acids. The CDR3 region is CASRSRQGKQETQYF. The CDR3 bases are TGTGCCAGCAGATCCAGACAGGGGAAGCAAGAGACCCAGTACTTC.

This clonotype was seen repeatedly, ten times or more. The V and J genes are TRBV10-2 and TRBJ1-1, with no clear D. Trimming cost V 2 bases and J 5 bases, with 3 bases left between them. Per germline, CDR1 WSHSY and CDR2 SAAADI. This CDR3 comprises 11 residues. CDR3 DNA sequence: TGCGCCAGCAGTGAGCTGACTGAAGCTTTCTTT. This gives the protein CASSELTEAFF.

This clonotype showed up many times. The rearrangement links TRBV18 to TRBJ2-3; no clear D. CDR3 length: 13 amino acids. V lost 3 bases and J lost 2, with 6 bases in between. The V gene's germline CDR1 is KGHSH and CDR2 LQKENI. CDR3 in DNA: TGTGCCAGCTCACCCCCTCACACAGATACGCAGTATTTT. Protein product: CASSPPHTDTQYF.

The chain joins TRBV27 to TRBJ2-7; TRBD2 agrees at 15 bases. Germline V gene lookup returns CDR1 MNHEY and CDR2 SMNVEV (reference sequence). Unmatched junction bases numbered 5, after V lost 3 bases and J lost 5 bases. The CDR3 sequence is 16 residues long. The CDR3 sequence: CASSFPGLAGGHEQYF. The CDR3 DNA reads TGTGCCAGCAGTTTCCCGGGACTAGCGGGAGGACACGAGCAGTACTTC.

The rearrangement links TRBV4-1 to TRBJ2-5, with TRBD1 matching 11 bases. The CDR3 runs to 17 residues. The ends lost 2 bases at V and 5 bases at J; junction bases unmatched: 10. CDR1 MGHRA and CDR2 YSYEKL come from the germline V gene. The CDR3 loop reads CASSQRGTGGSSETQYF. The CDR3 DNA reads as TGCGCCAGCAGCCAAAGGGGGACAGGGGGTTCCAGCGAGACCCAGTACTTC.

DNA of the CDR3: TGTGCCAGCAGCTCTCGACAGAGCTCCTACGAGCAGTACTTC. Translating it yields CASSSRQSSYEQYF. The chain couples TRBV7-9 to TRBJ2-7; D is perhaps TRBD1 (5 bases). The CDR3 length is 14 residues. V gave up 4 bases and J gave up 0 bases, with 10 bases separating them. Germline-derived CDR1 and CDR2 are SEHNR and FQNEAQ (reference sequence).

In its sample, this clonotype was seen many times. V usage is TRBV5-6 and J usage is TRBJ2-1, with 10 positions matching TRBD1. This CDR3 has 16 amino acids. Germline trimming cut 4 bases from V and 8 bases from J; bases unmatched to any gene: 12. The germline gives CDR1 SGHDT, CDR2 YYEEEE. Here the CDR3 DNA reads TGTGCCAGCAGCCCCCTACCCGGGACAGGGGTGGATGAGCAGTTCTTC. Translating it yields CASSPLPGTGVDEQFF.

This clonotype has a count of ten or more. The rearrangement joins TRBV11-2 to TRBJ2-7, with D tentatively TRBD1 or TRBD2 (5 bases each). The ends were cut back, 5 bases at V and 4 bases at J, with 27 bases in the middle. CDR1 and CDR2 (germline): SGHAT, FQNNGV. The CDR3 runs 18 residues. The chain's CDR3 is CASSPKGWPSFRSYEQYF. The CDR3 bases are TGTGCCAGCAGCCCTAAGGGGTGGCCTAGCTTCCGTTCTTACGAGCAGTACTTC.

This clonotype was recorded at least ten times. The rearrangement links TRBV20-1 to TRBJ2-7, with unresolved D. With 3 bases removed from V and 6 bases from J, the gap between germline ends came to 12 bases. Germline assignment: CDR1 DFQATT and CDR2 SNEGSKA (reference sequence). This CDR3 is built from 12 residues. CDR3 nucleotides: TGCAGTGCTAGCGCGGCCGCCGCCGAGCAGTACTTC. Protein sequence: CSASAAAAEQYF.

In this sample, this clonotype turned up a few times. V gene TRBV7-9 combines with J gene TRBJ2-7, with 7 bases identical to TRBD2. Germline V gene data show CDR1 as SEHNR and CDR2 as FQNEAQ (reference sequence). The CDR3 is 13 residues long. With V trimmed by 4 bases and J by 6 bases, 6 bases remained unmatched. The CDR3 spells CASSSPTGGEQYF. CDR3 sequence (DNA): TGTGCCAGCAGCTCCCCCACGGGGGGCGAGCAGTACTTC.

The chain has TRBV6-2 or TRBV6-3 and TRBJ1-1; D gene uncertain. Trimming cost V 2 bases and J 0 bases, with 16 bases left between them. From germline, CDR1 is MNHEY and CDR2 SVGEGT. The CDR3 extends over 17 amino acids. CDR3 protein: CASSYRSLGVMNTEAFF. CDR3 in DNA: TGTGCCAGCAGTTACAGGAGCCTCGGGGTCATGAACACTGAAGCTTTCTTT.